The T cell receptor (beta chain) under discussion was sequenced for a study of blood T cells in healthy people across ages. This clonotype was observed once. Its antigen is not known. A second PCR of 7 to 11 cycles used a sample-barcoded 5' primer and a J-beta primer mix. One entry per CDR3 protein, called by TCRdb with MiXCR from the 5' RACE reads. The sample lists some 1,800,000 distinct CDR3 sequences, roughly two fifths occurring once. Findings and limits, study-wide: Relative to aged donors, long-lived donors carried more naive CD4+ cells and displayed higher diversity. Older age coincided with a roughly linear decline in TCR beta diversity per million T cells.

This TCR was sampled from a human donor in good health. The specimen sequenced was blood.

The DNA for the CDR3 is TGCAGTGCCGATGAGCATGACTACACCTTC. It codes for CSADEHDYTF. The V call is TRBV20-1, the J call TRBJ1-2; no reliable D call. The CDR3 length is 10 residues. V shed 6 bases and J shed 10 bases, with 12 bases lying between them. Germline V gene data show CDR1 as DFQATT and CDR2 as SNEGSKA (reference sequence).